This entry lists 26 T cell receptor beta chains sequenced from one sample in a study of beta chain features in type 1 diabetes. The study reverse transcribed the entire isolated RNA, so it sequenced expressed TCRB transcripts. Assay used: immunoSEQ multiplex PCR; TCRdb lists only in-frame clones, some missing. The table records approximately 730,000 clones, roughly an eighth of them present only once. These TCRs are of unknown antigen specificity. Study-level points and caveats: TCRB CDR3s were moderately but significantly shorter in Type 1 diabetes patients in all four CD4+ subsets.

The sequenced material came from naive CD4+ T cells from blood. These TCRs come from a man younger than 35 with type 1 diabetes.

Worth noting for this clone: Within the sample, other DNA sequences also encode this same CDR3. This chain connects TRBV15 to TRBJ2-3, with TRBD2 matching over 11 bases. This CDR3 has 16 residues. V trimming: 0 bases; J trimming: 3 bases; junction bases outside the gene matches: 2. Germline V CDR1 and CDR2: LNHNV, YYDKDF (reference sequence). In DNA, the CDR3 is TGTGCCACCAGCAGAGATGTAGCGGGGGGGACAGATACGCAGTATTTT. It is translated as CATSRDVAGGTDTQYF. Complete variable domain (other parts from reference TRBV15 and TRBJ2-3): DAMVIQNPRYQVTQFGKPVTLSCSQTLNHNVMYWYQQKSSQAPKLLFHYYDKDFNNEADTPDNFQSRRPNTSFCFLDIRSPGLGDTAMYLCATSRDVAGGTDTQYFGPGTRLTVL.

Remarks on this clone: Different DNA sequences within this sample yield the same CDR3. J is TRBJ1-5 and V is TRBV30; D unresolved. The V gene lost 1 base and the J gene lost 7 bases, with 8 bases spanning the gap. CDR3 size: 12 residues. In germline, CDR1 is GTSNPN, CDR2 SVGIG (reference sequence). This CDR3 reads CAWSAPRQPQHF. CDR3 DNA: TGTGCCTGGAGTGCCCCCAGACAGCCCCAGCATTTT.

This clone was seen a few times. The J gene is TRBJ1-2, the V gene TRBV5-6, with unresolved D. Trimming took 4 bases from V and 4 from J, leaving 8 bases between them. The CDR3 has 12 residues. Looked up from germline, CDR1 is SGHDT and CDR2 is YYEEEE. CDR3 sequence: CASSTERYGYTF. As DNA, the CDR3 is TGTGCCAGCAGCACTGAGCGCTATGGCTACACCTTC. The whole variable domain, remainder taken from reference TRBV5-6 and TRBJ1-2, is DAGVTQSPTHLIKTRGQQVTLRCSPKSGHDTVSWYQQALGQGPQFIFQYYEEEERQRGNFPDRFSGHQFPNYSSELNVNALLLGDSALYLCASSTERYGYTFGSGTRLTVV.

V gene TRBV6-6 combines with J gene TRBJ1-1, with a weak D call TRBD1 (6 bases). Looked up from germline, CDR1 is MNHNY and CDR2 is SVGAGI (reference sequence). Trimming took 5 bases from V and 0 from J, leaving 10 bases between them. CDR3 length equals 14 residues. The CDR3 DNA sequence: TGTGCCAGCAGTCTCGGGACACTGAACACTGAAGCTTTCTTT. It yields the protein CASSLGTLNTEAFF.

The chain carries TRBV4-2 and TRBJ2-7; perhaps TRBD1 as D (6 bases). CDR3 length: 16 residues. V was clipped by 3 bases and J by 0 bases, with 15 bases between them. Germline V CDR1 and CDR2: LGHNA, YNFKEQ. CDR3 sequence (DNA): TGTGCCAGCAGCCACAAGTCGGGCAGGGGCTCCTACGAGCAGTACTTC. It specifies CASSHKSGRGSYEQYF.

This clone was picked up a small number of times. J is TRBJ2-1 and V is TRBV9; D not resolved. The CDR3 has 14 amino acids. Between the trimmed V and J ends, which lost 2 bases and 2 bases, there was a span of 8 bases. Germline V lookup: CDR1 SGDLS, CDR2 YYNGEE. The CDR3 spells CASSVGSPYNEQFF. The CDR3 DNA reads TGTGCCAGCAGCGTGGGCAGCCCCTACAATGAGCAGTTCTTC.

Turning to this clone: This sample includes further DNA sequences coding for the same CDR3. The gene calls are TRBV2 and TRBJ2-7, with D possibly TRBD1 on 6 matching bases. CDR1 is SNHLY, CDR2 FYNNEI, per germline. The V gene lost 6 bases and the J gene lost 1 base, with 7 bases spanning the gap. The CDR3 spans 12 residues. The CDR3 coding sequence is TGTGCCAGCAGGAGGGGGTCCTACGAGCAGTACTTC. Its translation is CASRRGSYEQYF.

This clone was observed a handful of times. This chain links TRBV5-1 with TRBJ2-2; 9 bases align to TRBD1. V was pared by 3 bases and J by 6 bases, with 3 bases of the junction left unmatched. Per the germline V gene, CDR1 is SGHRS and CDR2 is YFSETQ. This CDR3 comprises 14 residues. For the CDR3, the DNA is TGCGCCAGCAGCTCCGACAGGGGGGCCGGGGAGCTGTTTTTT. As protein: CASSSDRGAGELFF.

J is TRBJ1-1 and V is TRBV13; tentative D call: TRBD1 (6 bases). CDR3 length: 14 amino acids. Germline V lookup: CDR1 PRHDT, CDR2 FYEKMQ (reference sequence). The V end was cut by 5 bases, the J end by 0 bases, with 10 bases between. Here the CDR3 DNA reads TGTGCCAGCAGCCCGGACAGCCTGAACACTGAAGCTTTCTTT. Its protein is CASSPDSLNTEAFF.

The chain uses TRBV5-1 and TRBJ2-1; 7 positions agree with TRBD2. J gave up 8 bases and V 10 bases, and 18 bases lay outside the gene matches. The CDR3 loop spans 15 amino acids. The germline V gene encodes CDR1 SGHRS and CDR2 YFSETQ. This CDR3 reads CASRAARGSRDEQFF. CDR3 DNA: TGCGCCTCAAGGGCGGCGCGGGGGAGTAGGGATGAGCAGTTCTTC.

On this clone itself: The sample carries other DNA sequences with the same CDR3. The rearrangement joins TRBV25-1 to TRBJ2-3; TRBD2 matches at 12 bases. This CDR3 has 16 residues. J was trimmed by 0 bases and V by 2 bases; bases with no gene match: 0. CDR1 and CDR2 from the germline V gene are MGHDK and SYGVNS. This CDR3 reads CASSEGLAGSTDTQYF. For the CDR3, the DNA is TGTGCCAGCAGTGAAGGACTAGCGGGGAGCACAGATACGCAGTATTTT.

Concerning this clone itself: At one of its ends the junction is not consistent with the germline gene, which may arise from a read error. This rearrangement joins TRBV5-6 to TRBJ1-2; 9 bases are a match to TRBD1. CDR1 and CDR2 (germline): SGHDT, YYEEEE. The CDR3 runs 15 residues. The CDR3: CASSLDRGINYGYTF. The CDR3 nucleotides read TGTGCCAGCAGTTTGGACAGGGGTATTAACTATGGCTACACCTTC.

This clone appeared a single time. The sample has other DNA sequences that encode this CDR3 too. V gene TRBV30 combines with J gene TRBJ1-2, with D unclear. Germline CDR1 and CDR2: GTSNPN and SVGIG (reference sequence). The CDR3 extends over 12 amino acids. With 0 bases removed from V and 4 bases from J, the gap between germline ends came to 6 bases. The CDR3 region is CAWSVHSYGYTF. CDR3 sequence (DNA): TGTGCCTGGAGTGTTCACAGCTATGGCTACACCTTC.

A few counts support this clone. Other DNA sequences from this sample encode an identical CDR3 as well. This chain joins TRBV18 and TRBJ2-7; a weak D match, TRBD1 (6 bases). The CDR3 is made up of 13 amino acids. Germline V gene sequence: CDR1 KGHSH, CDR2 LQKENI. Between the trimmed V and J ends, which lost 0 bases and 3 bases, there was a span of 6 bases. The CDR3 coding sequence is TGTGCCAGCTCACCACCAGGGGGCTACGAGCAGTACTTC. It yields the protein CASSPPGGYEQYF. The complete variable domain, with remaining parts taken from reference TRBV18 and TRBJ2-7, reads NAGVMQNPRHLVRRRGQEARLRCSPMKGHSHVYWYRQLPEEGLKFMVYLQKENIIDESGMPKERFSAEFPKEGPSILRIQQVVRGDSAAYFCASSPPGGYEQYFGPGTRLTVT.

This clone was observed a few times. V gene TRBV14 combines with J gene TRBJ1-2; D is unclear. With 4 bases removed from V and 7 bases from J, the gap between germline ends came to 10 bases. This CDR3 comprises 12 residues. Germline CDR1 SGHDN, CDR2 FVKESK. The CDR3 DNA is TGTGCCAGCAGCCCTGGGGTTGTTGGCTACACCTTC. Its protein is CASSPGVVGYTF.

The chain joins TRBV28 to TRBJ1-3; D gene ambiguous. Trimming pared 4 bases from V and 4 bases from J, leaving 17 bases between. This CDR3 region has 16 residues. The germline V gene has CDR1 MDHEN and CDR2 SYDVKM. This CDR3 reads CASSSPGSTTGNTIYF. CDR3 bases: TGTGCCAGCAGTTCCCCAGGATCGACAACGGGAAACACCATATATTTT.

This clone has only a few counts. The chain is built from TRBV30 and TRBJ2-7; D call uncertain. The ends were cut back, 2 bases at V and 3 bases at J, with 8 bases in the middle. The CDR3 loop spans 12 amino acids. Germline V gene data show CDR1 as GTSNPN and CDR2 as SVGIG (reference sequence). The CDR3 spells CAWSPENYEQYF. CDR3 DNA: TGTGCCTGGAGTCCAGAGAACTACGAGCAGTACTTC.

This clone was counted a few times. This chain connects TRBV2 to TRBJ2-5; D call uncertain. V lost 1 base and J 5 bases, leaving 8 bases between the germline ends. Germline-derived CDR1 and CDR2 are SNHLY and FYNNEI. The CDR3 loop spans 13 amino acids. The DNA of the CDR3 is TGTGCCAGCAGTGAAGGGCTTGCCGAGACCCAGTACTTC. Its protein product is CASSEGLAETQYF.

CDR3 sequence reads: CASSSGGRYEQYF. The DNA for the CDR3 is TGTGCCAGCAGTTCAGGGGGTCGCTACGAGCAGTACTTC. The chain employs TRBV6-5 and TRBJ2-7, with TRBD1 identical over 7 bases. V shed 4 bases, J shed 3 bases, and the junction held 3 bases outside the gene matches. The CDR3 is 13 amino acids. CDR1 is MNHEY and CDR2 is SVGAGI in the germline V gene.

The rearrangement uses TRBV30 and TRBJ1-5; 7 bases match TRBD1. From germline, CDR1 is GTSNPN and CDR2 SVGIG (reference sequence). After removal of 0 bases from V and 0 bases from J, the junction contained 11 bases not matched to a gene. This CDR3 comprises 18 residues. The CDR3 DNA follows: TGTGCCTGGAGTGTACTCAAGGACAGGCGTTATAGCAATCAGCCCCAGCATTTT. Its translation: CAWSVLKDRRYSNQPQHF.

The chain has TRBV2 and TRBJ2-3; maybe TRBD2 (6 bases). The germline V and J ends were trimmed by 4 bases and 1 base, with 15 bases remaining between them. Germline CDR1 SNHLY, CDR2 FYNNEI. The CDR3 runs to 16 residues. As DNA, the CDR3 is TGTGCCAGCAGTGGGGGGAGGTCCCCTGGCACAGATACGCAGTATTTT. Its translation is CASSGGRSPGTDTQYF.

The CDR3, as DNA: TGCAGCGTTCGGGACGGAAACTATGGCTACACCTTC. Encoded protein: CSVRDGNYGYTF. This sequence joins TRBV29-1 and TRBJ1-2; D is perhaps TRBD1 (5 bases). The CDR3 has 12 residues. Trimming removed 5 bases at V and 2 bases at J, with 9 bases between. Germline values: CDR1 SQVTM, CDR2 ANQGSEA.

CDR3 DNA sequence: TGTGCTAGCGGATCGTCGTTTGGGGAGACCCAGTACTTC. Translating it yields CASGSSFGETQYF. The chain uses TRBV12-5 and TRBJ2-5; D ambiguous. V was trimmed by 9 bases and J by 5 bases, leaving 16 bases between them. Germline V gives CDR1 LGHNT, CDR2 FRNRAP. The CDR3 consists of 13 residues.

This clone has a handful of counts. The chain recombines TRBV19 with TRBJ1-4, with D hard to call. The germline V gene has CDR1 LNHDA and CDR2 SQIVND (reference sequence). V lost 4 bases and J 7 bases, leaving 4 bases between the germline ends. The CDR3 covers 11 residues. CDR3 bases: TGTGCCAGTAGTAGGGGTGAAAAACTGTTTTTT. Amino acids: CASSRGEKLFF.

This chain uses TRBV30 with TRBJ1-3; D remains unclear. V was shortened by 0 bases and J by 2 bases, with 5 bases between the two germline ends. CDR3 size: 13 residues. The germline gives CDR1 GTSNPN, CDR2 SVGIG (reference sequence). CDR3 sequence (DNA): TGTGCCTGGAGTGTACAAACTGGAAACACCATATATTTT. Encoded protein: CAWSVQTGNTIYF.

This chain uses TRBV6-6 with TRBJ2-7; 11 bases fit TRBD1. Germline CDR1 and CDR2: MNHNY and SVGAGI (reference sequence). Trimming cost V 4 bases and J 4 bases; bases outside gene matches: 9. The CDR3 is 16 residues long. CDR3 loop: CASSSSGQGVGYEQYF. The CDR3 DNA sequence: TGTGCCAGCAGTTCCTCGGGACAGGGGGTAGGATACGAGCAGTACTTC.